Below are 27 T cell receptor beta chains sequenced from a single sample in a study of blood T cells in healthy people across ages. Through a sample-barcoded 5' primer and a J-beta primer mix, a second PCR was run for roughly 7 to 12 cycles. In TCRdb, the 5' RACE reads were re-called with MiXCR into one record per CDR3 protein. This table has 850,000 to 1,300,000 distinct CDR3 sequences, 45% appearing once. What was sequenced was blood. The source is a woman aged 55-69 years in good health.

This sequence joins TRBV29-1 and TRBJ2-7; 8 nucleotides agree with TRBD1. The germline V gene encodes CDR1 SQVTM and CDR2 ANQGSEA. The CDR3 is 16 residues long. The junction had 10 bases not matched to a gene; V was cut back by 0 bases and J by 3 bases. The CDR3 bases are TGCAGCGTTGAAGATCGGCTGGTGACAGGGGACTACGAGCAGTACTTC. Translating it yields CSVEDRLVTGDYEQYF.

The chain carries TRBV7-9 and TRBJ1-3; maybe TRBD1 (5 bases). There are 16 residues in the CDR3. CDR1 is SEHNR and CDR2 is FQNEAQ in the germline V gene (reference sequence). V shed 7 bases and J shed 0 bases, with 16 bases lying between them. CDR3 bases: TGTGCCAGCACCCCTAGCGGGGCTTCCTCTGGAAACACCATATATTTT. This codes for CASTPSGASSGNTIYF.

The gene calls are TRBV29-1 and TRBJ2-7; D may be TRBD2 (7 bases). V was cut by 4 bases and J by 2 bases, with 18 bases left in between. This CDR3 has 15 residues. CDR1 and CDR2 from the germline V gene are SQVTM and ANQGSEA. CDR3 in amino acids: CSVGGGVEAPYEQYF. Here the CDR3 DNA reads TGCAGCGTTGGGGGGGGCGTAGAGGCTCCCTACGAGCAGTACTTC.

This chain connects TRBV11-3 to TRBJ2-4; 11 nucleotides line up with TRBD2. The DNA matches TRBJ2-7 better at its end, which makes the J call doubtful. CDR3 length equals 17 residues. The germline CDR1 and CDR2 sequences are SGHNT and YENEEA. The CDR3 bases are TGTGCCAGCAGCTTAGGGGGGACTAGCGGCCCCGGTGACGAGCAGTACTTC. Its translation is CASSLGGTSGPGDEQYF.

The V and J genes are TRBV2 and TRBJ2-1; D uncertain. The CDR3 loop spans 11 amino acids. Between the trimmed V and J ends, which lost 3 bases and 10 bases, there was a span of 7 bases. Germline V gene data show CDR1 as SNHLY and CDR2 as FYNNEI. The CDR3 DNA reads TGTGCCAGCAGTGAGGAACGGGAGCAGTTCTTC. It translates to CASSEEREQFF.

In its sample, this clonotype was seen a few times. The V gene is TRBV6-5, the J gene TRBJ2-1; 9 nucleotides match TRBD1. CDR1 is MNHEY and CDR2 is SVGAGI in the germline V gene. The CDR3 sequence is 14 residues long. V shed 8 bases and J 4 bases; nucleotides not matched to a gene: 6. The CDR3 sequence is CASRSGQGYNEQFF. The DNA of the CDR3 is TGTGCCAGCCGCTCGGGACAGGGTTACAATGAGCAGTTCTTC.

This clonotype came up a few times. This rearrangement joins TRBV10-3 to TRBJ2-7; D is ambiguous. Trimming cost V 4 bases and J 0 bases, with 7 bases left between them. Germline-derived CDR1 and CDR2 are ENHRY and SYGVKD. This CDR3 spans 13 amino acids. This CDR3 is CAISGINSYEQYF. The CDR3 nucleotides are TGTGCCATCAGTGGCATTAACTCCTACGAGCAGTACTTC.

The genes are TRBV27 and TRBJ2-7; possibly TRBD1 for D (6 bases). Germline CDR1 reads MNHEY; CDR2 reads SMNVEV (reference sequence). This CDR3 spans 16 amino acids. V was shortened by 1 base and J by 3 bases, with 16 bases between the two germline ends. CDR3 nucleotide sequence: TGTGCCAGCAGTTTATGGGGGACATCGGTTTTCTACGAGCAGTACTTC. This encodes CASSLWGTSVFYEQYF.

On this clonotype: A read error is possible here, since a much larger clone lies one base away. The chain is built from TRBV20-1 and TRBJ2-1; maybe TRBD2 (5 bases). The J call may be faulty, since TRBJ2-7 better matches the DNA end. The CDR3 contains 14 residues. CDR1 is DFQATT, CDR2 SNEGSKA, per germline (reference sequence). Here the CDR3 reads CSAVGLATYNEQYF. As DNA, the CDR3 is TGCAGTGCTGTCGGACTCGCCACCTACAATGAGCAGTACTTC.

This rearrangement joins TRBV2 to TRBJ2-2, with 11 nucleotides matching TRBD1. V shed 6 bases, J shed 1 base, and the junction held 7 bases outside the gene matches. Germline V gene sequence: CDR1 SNHLY, CDR2 FYNNEI. The CDR3 spans 17 residues. In nucleotides, the CDR3 is TGTGCCAGCAGCCGGGACAGGGGGGTTGGGAACACCGGGGAGCTGTTTTTT. Residues: CASSRDRGVGNTGELFF.

V gene TRBV27 combines with J gene TRBJ2-7, with a tentative D call TRBD1 (6 bases). Looked up from germline, CDR1 is MNHEY and CDR2 is SMNVEV (reference sequence). The V end lost 5 bases, the J end lost 0 bases, and 17 bases lay between the germline ends. This CDR3 spans 16 amino acids. CDR3 bases: TGTGCCAGCAGTCGAACAGGGACCCGACCCTCCTACGAGCAGTACTTC. This gives the protein CASSRTGTRPSYEQYF.

The chain joins TRBV5-4 to TRBJ2-5, with D unresolved. The CDR3 spans 15 residues. CDR1 is SGHNT, CDR2 YYREEE, per germline (reference sequence). V was shortened by 2 bases and J by 1 base, with 12 bases between the two germline ends. CDR3 bases: TGTGCCAGCAGCTTCGGTAGCCCGTTCCAAGAGACCCAGTACTTC. Protein: CASSFGSPFQETQYF.

For the CDR3, the DNA is TGTGCCAGCAGCGAGGGACTAGCGGGAGGGCGGTTAACAGATACGCAGTATTTT. It is translated as CASSEGLAGGRLTDTQYF. The genes are TRBV9 and TRBJ2-3; 16 bases align to TRBD2. Trimming cost V 3 bases and J 3 bases; bases outside gene matches: 7. From germline, CDR1 is SGDLS and CDR2 YYNGEE. The CDR3 covers 18 residues. The whole variable domain, remainder taken from reference TRBV9 and TRBJ2-3, is DSGVTQTPKHLITATGQRVTLRCSPRSGDLSVYWYQQSLDQGLQFLIQYYNGEERAKGNILERFSAQQFPDLHSELNLSSLELGDSALYFCASSEGLAGGRLTDTQYFGPGTRLTVL.

A few counts support this clonotype. In nucleotides, the CDR3 is TGCGCCAGCAGCCAAGACCCGGGGACTAGCGGGAGGGGTTTCGAGCAGTACTTC. It specifies CASSQDPGTSGRGFEQYF. The chain combines TRBV4-1 with TRBJ2-7; 16 bases map to TRBD2. Per germline, CDR1 MGHRA and CDR2 YSYEKL. This CDR3 contains 18 residues. The J segment lost 6 bases and the V segment lost 0 bases, leaving 8 bases of the junction unmatched.

The chain couples TRBV12-3 or TRBV12-4 to TRBJ2-3, with D maybe TRBD1 (6 bases). The CDR3 runs to 15 residues. Trimming left V 8 bases short and J 2 bases short, with 17 bases between. The CDR3 bases are TGTGCCAGCGGAGCTCCGGGACAACACACAGATACGCAGTATTTT. Translation: CASGAPGQHTDTQYF.

The rearrangement links TRBV20-1 to TRBJ2-1; 8 bases match TRBD1. The V segment lost 7 bases and the J segment 3 bases; nucleotides outside the gene matches: 8. The CDR3 runs 14 residues. Germline CDR1 DFQATT, CDR2 SNEGSKA (reference sequence). The CDR3 DNA follows: TGCAGTGTGACCGGGACAGGCCTCTACAATGAGCAGTTCTTC. Translation: CSVTGTGLYNEQFF.

This clonotype was counted between two and nine times. The DNA of the CDR3 is TGTGCCTTAGGACAGAGCAATCAGCCCCAGCATTTT. This gives the protein CALGQSNQPQHF. The V gene is TRBV6-1, the J gene TRBJ1-5; a possible D gene is TRBD1 (6 bases). Germline values: CDR1 MNHNS, CDR2 SASEGT. The CDR3 covers 12 residues. V was shortened by 11 bases and J by 1 base, with 9 bases between the two germline ends.

This chain connects TRBV2 to TRBJ2-5; D is uncertain. V was cut by 7 bases and J by 11 bases, with 20 bases left in between. Germline CDR1 and CDR2: SNHLY and FYNNEI. The CDR3 runs 13 residues. As DNA, the CDR3 is TGTGCCAGCACCCAACTCGGGCGAGAGCGTCAGTACTTC. The encoded protein is CASTQLGRERQYF. Full variable domain (outside the CDR3, taken from reference TRBV2 and TRBJ2-5): EPEVTQTPSHQVTQMGQEVILRCVPISNHLYFYWYRQILGQKVEFLVSFYNNEISEKSEIFDDQFSVERPDGSNFTLKIRSTKLEDSAMYFCASTQLGRERQYFGPGTRLLVL.

The chain uses TRBV6-1 and TRBJ2-1; 13 positions agree with TRBD2. Germline CDR1 and CDR2: MNHNS and SASEGT. The CDR3 runs to 15 residues. V shed 6 bases and J 9 bases; nucleotides not matched to a gene: 8. CDR3 sequence reads: CASRPGLAGVREQFF. The CDR3 DNA reads as TGTGCCAGCAGGCCCGGACTAGCGGGAGTACGTGAGCAGTTCTTC.

The CDR3 DNA is TGCGCCAGCAGCTTGGACCCCACAGGGTTTGGGGCAGATACGCAGTATTTT. Encoded protein: CASSLDPTGFGADTQYF. The chain links TRBV5-1 to TRBJ2-3; D is perhaps TRBD1 (6 bases). The germline V gene encodes CDR1 SGHRS and CDR2 YFSETQ. The CDR3 spans 17 residues. Trimming took 0 bases from V and 4 from J, leaving 18 bases between them.

This chain joins TRBV4-1 and TRBJ2-5; possible D gene TRBD2, 5 bases. Matching the DNA end better, TRBJ2-7 makes the J call doubtful. Germline assignment: CDR1 MGHRA and CDR2 YSYEKL. The CDR3 contains 15 residues. CDR3 amino acids: CASSQVAGISYEQYF. The DNA for the CDR3 is TGCGCCAGCAGCCAGGTCGCCGGGATTTCCTACGAGCAGTACTTC.

Remarks on this clonotype: This may be a read error, as it is one base from a much larger clone. The rearrangement links TRBV11-1 to TRBJ2-1, with D unclear. Germline V gives CDR1 SGHAT, CDR2 FQDESV (reference sequence). CDR3 length equals 13 residues. The CDR3 sequence is CASSVARYNEQFF. The CDR3 DNA reads as TGTGCCAGCAGCGTAGCACGTTACAATGAGCAGTTCTTC.

V usage is TRBV10-2 and J usage is TRBJ1-1; D uncertain. Trimming shortened V by 0 bases and J by 6 bases, and 8 bases separated the two germline ends. CDR3 length: 13 residues. Germline lookup yields CDR1 WSHSY and CDR2 SAAADI. CDR3 sequence (DNA): TGCGCCAGCAGTGAGTCCTGGGGATCTGAAGCTTTCTTT. Its protein product is CASSESWGSEAFF.

This CDR3 reads CASRLDPLSEAFF. The CDR3 nucleotides are TGTGCCAGCAGACTAGATCCATTATCGGAAGCTTTCTTT. This sequence joins TRBV11-3 and TRBJ1-1; D is unresolved. The germline V and J ends were trimmed by 6 bases and 8 bases, with 16 bases remaining between them. CDR1 SGHNT and CDR2 YENEEA come from the germline V gene. CDR3 length: 13 amino acids.

This clonotype was seen a handful of times. The V gene is TRBV3-1, the J gene TRBJ2-4; 9 bases line up with TRBD1. Germline CDR1 LGHDT, CDR2 YNNKEL (reference sequence). The CDR3 has 19 amino acids. V dropped 4 bases and J dropped 0; count of bases not matched to a gene: 13. In nucleotides, the CDR3 is TGTGCCAGCAGCCGCGGGACAGGGATAGCTGTCCTAGCCAAAAACATTCAGTACTTC. Encoded protein: CASSRGTGIAVLAKNIQYF.

This chain uses TRBV3-1 with TRBJ1-2, with 9 bases aligning to TRBD1. The ends lost 3 bases at V and 8 bases at J; junction bases unmatched: 7. Germline V gene sequence: CDR1 LGHDT, CDR2 YNNKEL (reference sequence). This CDR3 region has 14 residues. The CDR3 DNA sequence: TGTGCCAGCAGCCAGGGACAGGGAACGGGCGGCTACACCTTC. Its translation: CASSQGQGTGGYTF.

This clonotype was seen a few times. This chain joins TRBV20-1 and TRBJ2-5; no reliable D call. V was trimmed by 3 bases and J by 5 bases, leaving 13 bases between them. The CDR3 runs to 13 residues. Per germline, CDR1 DFQATT and CDR2 SNEGSKA (reference sequence). DNA of the CDR3: TGCAGTGCTAGTTACCCGTCGTGGGAGACCCAGTACTTC. Translating it yields CSASYPSWETQYF.